The clone carrying this T cell receptor beta chain occurred a few times. Its antigen is unknown. All TCR cDNA molecules were individually tagged with a unique molecular identifier. Via MiXCR, TCRdb re-called the 5' RACE reads, giving one row per CDR3 protein. The sample records roughly 60,000 distinct CDR3 sequences, about 8% being singletons. The entry originates in a study of spatial heterogeneity in lung cancer. Study details: The library had UMIs, and each TCR and UMI pair averaged more than ten raw reads.

The time point here: sample taken at primary tumor resection. From tumor, nontumor lung or frozen PBMC, whole RNA was taken unsorted for sequencing. Samples were obtained from some 70 donors, all untreated early-stage non-small cell lung cancer patients. Study results and limitations: Blood showed ubiquitous tumor TCRs more often at resection than at routine follow-up.

The sequencing here drew on PBMCs, taken at surgery. The TCR sequence derives from a female donor with early-stage non-small cell lung cancer.

CDR3 nucleotide sequence: TGTGCCAGCAGTGAAATAGGTAGGGGACAAAGCACAGATACGCAGTATTTT. This encodes CASSEIGRGQSTDTQYF. J is TRBJ2-3 and V is TRBV6-1, with TRBD1 as a possible D gene (6 bases). Between the trimmed V and J ends, which lost 2 bases and 0 bases, there was a span of 15 bases. Germline-derived CDR1 and CDR2 are MNHNS and SASEGT. This CDR3 is 17 amino acids long.